This passage covers 30 T cell receptor beta chains from one sample sequenced in a study of graft-versus-host responses after intestinal transplantation. TCRdb's copy holds only in-frame clones and misses some; the assay was immunoSEQ multiplex PCR. Of roughly 17,000 clones listed, 82% were seen once; the top ten hold approximately 5.1%. Intraepithelial and lamina propria lymphocytes were freed from processed graft tissue. The sequenced sample was ileum tissue, obtained 17 days after transplant. Every receptor here comes from a human patient who received an intestinal transplant, so some T cells may come from the graft donor.

The J gene is TRBJ2-5, the V gene TRBV6-5; 9 bases line up with TRBD1. Losses at the gene ends were 1 base for V and 4 bases for J; bases not matched to a gene: 7. The CDR3 consists of 16 residues. Germline lookup yields CDR1 MNHEY and CDR2 SVGAGI. The CDR3 loop is CASSYYGQGIAETQYF. CDR3 coding DNA: TGTGCCAGCAGTTACTACGGACAGGGGATCGCAGAGACCCAGTACTTC.

The chain carries TRBV2 and TRBJ1-1; no firm D call. Trimming removed 6 bases at V and 2 bases at J, with 10 bases between. Germline V CDR1 and CDR2: SNHLY, FYNNEI. The CDR3 length is 13 residues. CDR3 DNA: TGTGCCAGCAGCGGACGGCAAAACACTGAAGCTTTCTTT. Translated, it gives CASSGRQNTEAFF.

This rearrangement joins TRBV6-6 to TRBJ1-5, with a possible D match to TRBD1 (5 bases). V was cut by 4 bases and J by 9 bases, with 16 bases left in between. This CDR3 has 14 residues. Germline V gene lookup returns CDR1 MNHNY and CDR2 SVGAGI (reference sequence). CDR3 nucleotides: TGTGCCAGCAGTTCCGGGACCGCGTATAGGCCCCAGCATTTT. It codes for CASSSGTAYRPQHF.

This clone showed up just a few times. The V call is TRBV6-6, the J call TRBJ2-2; possible D gene TRBD2, 7 bases. The ends were cut back, 2 bases at V and 5 bases at J, with 15 bases in the middle. Germline CDR1 and CDR2: MNHNY and SVGAGI (reference sequence). This CDR3 has 16 residues. This CDR3 reads CASSYGAGAGTGELFF. The CDR3 DNA sequence: TGTGCCAGCAGTTACGGTGCGGGGGCTGGGACCGGGGAGCTGTTTTTT.

The count of this clone is one. This chain uses TRBV18 with TRBJ2-1; 12 bases map to TRBD2. Germline CDR1 reads KGHSH; CDR2 reads LQKENI. Trimming cost V 0 bases and J 8 bases; bases outside gene matches: 5. The CDR3 contains 16 residues. The CDR3 region is CASSPPTSGSPDEQFF. CDR3 coding DNA: TGTGCCAGCTCACCACCGACTAGCGGGAGCCCGGATGAGCAGTTCTTC.

This clone appeared once. The chain links TRBV9 to TRBJ2-7, with D unresolved. CDR1 is SGDLS and CDR2 is YYNGEE in the germline V gene. The CDR3 contains 14 residues. Trimming cost V 0 bases and J 2 bases, with 9 bases left between them. The DNA for the CDR3 is TGTGCCAGCAGCGTAGATGGCTCCCCCTACGAGCAGTACTTC. Amino acid sequence: CASSVDGSPYEQYF.

The chain uses TRBV28 and TRBJ1-4; no clear D gene. CDR1 MDHEN and CDR2 SYDVKM come from the germline V gene. This CDR3 region has 16 residues. V gave up 3 bases and J gave up 7 bases, with 18 bases separating them. CDR3 sequence reads: CASSLFGVRIGEKLFF. In DNA, the CDR3 is TGTGCCAGCAGTTTGTTTGGGGTCCGGATCGGTGAAAAACTGTTTTTT. The full variable domain, its missing parts supplied by reference TRBV28 and TRBJ1-4, is DVKVTQSSRYLVKRTGEKVFLECVQDMDHENMFWYRQDPGLGLRLIYFSYDVKMKEKGDIPEGYSVSREKKERFSLILESASTNQTSMYLCASSLFGVRIGEKLFFGSGTQLSVL.

This clone appeared a single time. The chain has TRBV28 and TRBJ2-7; D is perhaps TRBD2 (7 bases). Germline values: CDR1 MDHEN, CDR2 SYDVKM. Between the trimmed V and J ends, which lost 3 bases and 6 bases, there was a span of 18 bases. The CDR3 totals 15 residues. The CDR3 sequence is CASSFRGGGFSEQYF. The CDR3, as DNA: TGTGCCAGCAGTTTTAGGGGGGGAGGTTTTTCCGAGCAGTACTTC.

The rearrangement joins TRBV11-2 to TRBJ2-5; 7 nucleotides match TRBD1. Judging by the DNA end, TRBJ2-7 fits better; the J call may be wrong. CDR1 and CDR2 (germline): SGHAT, FQNNGV. The CDR3 is 14 amino acids. CDR3 amino acids: CASSLVGQFYEQYF. The CDR3 nucleotides read TGTGCCAGCAGCTTAGTGGGACAGTTCTACGAGCAGTACTTC.

The J gene is TRBJ2-7, the V gene TRBV4-3; no firm D call. Germline V gives CDR1 LGHNA, CDR2 YSLEER. V shed 0 bases and J shed 5 bases, with 8 bases lying between them. The CDR3 totals 13 residues. The CDR3 DNA sequence: TGCGCCAGCAGCCAAGATTCGCAGGACGAGCAGTACTTC. It yields the protein CASSQDSQDEQYF.

V usage is TRBV28 and J usage is TRBJ1-1; TRBD1 aligns across 7 bases. Germline CDR1 is MDHEN and CDR2 is SYDVKM. This CDR3 has 14 amino acids. V was clipped by 8 bases and J by 5 bases; unmatched bases: 11. DNA for the CDR3: TGTGCCAGCGAGAACACAGGGGAGGGGACTGAAGCTTTCTTT. Amino acids: CASENTGEGTEAFF.

The V call is TRBV27, the J call TRBJ2-1, with 8 bases identical to TRBD1. The CDR3 is 10 residues long. The germline V gene has CDR1 MNHEY and CDR2 SMNVEV (reference sequence). V lost 6 bases, J lost 15 bases, and 4 bases stayed unmatched. CDR3 sequence: CASRQGAWFF. CDR3 DNA: TGTGCCAGCAGGCAGGGGGCTTGGTTCTTC.

The chain carries TRBV9 and TRBJ1-3; maybe TRBD1 (5 bases). The CDR3 has 16 residues. V lost 0 bases to trimming and J lost 0 bases, with 10 bases between them. Germline V lookup: CDR1 SGDLS, CDR2 YYNGEE. The CDR3 here is CASSVGGRGSGNTIYF. In DNA, the CDR3 is TGTGCCAGCAGCGTAGGGGGGAGAGGCTCTGGAAACACCATATATTTT. Based on the CDR3 plus reference TRBV9 and TRBJ1-3, the full variable domain is DSGVTQTPKHLITATGQRVTLRCSPRSGDLSVYWYQQSLDQGLQFLIQYYNGEERAKGNILERFSAQQFPDLHSELNLSSLELGDSALYFCASSVGGRGSGNTIYFGEGSWLTVV.

The chain has TRBV11-1 and TRBJ2-1; the D call may be TRBD1 or TRBD2 (5 bases each). Trimming removed 5 bases at V and 0 bases at J, with 14 bases between. The CDR3 is 16 residues long. CDR1 and CDR2 (germline): SGHAT, FQDESV (reference sequence). CDR3: CASSLGRSSSYNEQFF. The CDR3 DNA reads TGTGCCAGCAGCCTGGGACGATCCAGCTCCTACAATGAGCAGTTCTTC.

CDR3 in DNA: TGTGCCAGCCGTTACGGCGGCGGAAACTACAATGAGCAGTTCTTC. Its protein product is CASRYGGGNYNEQFF. V is TRBV27 and J is TRBJ2-1; D not certain. Germline loops: CDR1 MNHEY, CDR2 SMNVEV (reference sequence). Between the trimmed V and J ends, which lost 8 bases and 3 bases, there was a span of 17 bases. The CDR3 consists of 15 residues.

This clone appeared a single time. The chain links TRBV5-1 to TRBJ2-1; D might be TRBD2 (5 bases). V lost 2 bases and J lost 1, with 7 bases in between. The CDR3 contains 14 residues. Germline V gives CDR1 SGHRS, CDR2 YFSETQ. The DNA for the CDR3 is TGCGCCAGCAGCTTCACGGGGTCCTACAATGAGCAGTTCTTC. Translated, it gives CASSFTGSYNEQFF.

The chain uses TRBV7-9 and TRBJ2-4, with D uncertain. Germline V gives CDR1 SEHNR, CDR2 FQNEAQ (reference sequence). V gave up 6 bases and J gave up 1 base, with 7 bases separating them. This CDR3 is built from 13 residues. CDR3 sequence (DNA): TGTGCCAGCAGACCCGGGGCCAAAAACATTCAGTACTTC. It is translated as CASRPGAKNIQYF.

This clone occurred a few times. The V call is TRBV28, the J call TRBJ1-1; maybe TRBD1 (5 bases). Germline lookup yields CDR1 MDHEN and CDR2 SYDVKM. Trimming pared 10 bases from V and 0 bases from J, leaving 18 bases between. The CDR3 totals 15 residues. The CDR3 loop reads CAIKTSGSVNTEAFF. DNA of the CDR3: TGTGCCATAAAGACTTCAGGGTCGGTGAACACTGAAGCTTTCTTT. Using reference TRBV28 and TRBJ1-1 for the parts outside the CDR3, the full variable domain is DVKVTQSSRYLVKRTGEKVFLECVQDMDHENMFWYRQDPGLGLRLIYFSYDVKMKEKGDIPEGYSVSREKKERFSLILESASTNQTSMYLCAIKTSGSVNTEAFFGQGTRLTVV.

The chain recombines TRBV28 with TRBJ1-2; the match to TRBD1 covers 8 bases. The CDR3 has 16 residues. CDR1 and CDR2 from the germline V gene are MDHEN and SYDVKM. V lost 1 base and J lost 4; bases outside the gene matches: 8. Here the CDR3 reads CASSLSGQGLSYGYTF. In DNA, the CDR3 is TGTGCCAGCAGTTTATCCGGACAGGGACTTAGCTATGGCTACACCTTC.

V and J are TRBV10-3 and TRBJ1-1; D call uncertain. The CDR3 is 14 amino acids. V lost 3 bases, J lost 6 bases, and 14 bases lay in between. Germline CDR1 and CDR2: ENHRY and SYGVKD. CDR3 in DNA: TGTGCCATCAGTGACCTAACCGGGAAGGCTGAAGCTTTCTTT. Protein sequence: CAISDLTGKAEAFF.

The J gene is TRBJ2-5, the V gene TRBV18; 9 nucleotides align to TRBD1. Germline loops: CDR1 KGHSH, CDR2 LQKENI. This CDR3 is built from 14 residues. J lost 5 bases, V lost 4 bases, and 5 bases had no gene match. Written as DNA, the CDR3 is TGTGCCAGCTCACAACAGGGGGCGCGGGAGACCCAGTACTTC. This gives the protein CASSQQGARETQYF.

This chain links TRBV20-1 with TRBJ2-1; 10 bases match TRBD1. Trimming removed 7 bases from V and 15 bases from J; junction bases left unmatched: 6. The CDR3 has 10 residues. Germline-derived CDR1 and CDR2 are DFQATT and SNEGSKA (reference sequence). This CDR3 reads CSVRTGGTFF. The CDR3 DNA reads TGCAGTGTTCGGACAGGGGGTACGTTCTTC.

The chain links TRBV7-9 to TRBJ2-7; D may be TRBD2 (6 bases). The V and J ends lost 5 bases and 3 bases respectively, with 11 bases between them. This CDR3 is 13 amino acids long. Germline CDR1 is SEHNR and CDR2 is FQNEAQ (reference sequence). CDR3 DNA sequence: TGTGCCAGCAGCACTAGCTCGGTCTACGAGCAGTACTTC. Protein product: CASSTSSVYEQYF.

The chain carries TRBV6-6 and TRBJ2-1; 9 bases match TRBD2. The CDR3 totals 15 residues. Germline trimming cut 0 bases from V and 7 bases from J; bases unmatched to any gene: 4. Per the germline V gene, CDR1 is MNHNY and CDR2 is SVGAGI (reference sequence). This CDR3 is CASSYSRLAGNEQFF. The CDR3 DNA reads TGTGCCAGCAGTTACTCTAGGCTAGCGGGGAATGAGCAGTTCTTC.

The CDR3 loop is CASSEYTAWDTEAFF. The CDR3 region has the DNA TGTGCCAGCAGTGAATACACAGCGTGGGACACTGAAGCTTTCTTT. The rearrangement links TRBV2 to TRBJ1-1; D gene ambiguous. This CDR3 has 15 amino acids. The germline CDR1 and CDR2 sequences are SNHLY and FYNNEI. V gave up 2 bases and J gave up 3 bases, with 13 bases separating them.

The rearrangement joins TRBV7-9 to TRBJ2-7; D is possibly TRBD1 (5 bases). V lost 4 bases, J lost 3 bases, and 10 bases lay in between. From germline, CDR1 is SEHNR and CDR2 FQNEAQ (reference sequence). The CDR3 length is 13 residues. In DNA, the CDR3 is TGTGCCAGCAGCTCCAGACAGATCTACGAGCAGTACTTC. It specifies CASSSRQIYEQYF.

The chain carries TRBV27 and TRBJ1-5; possibly TRBD1 for D (6 bases). Germline CDR1 reads MNHEY; CDR2 reads SMNVEV (reference sequence). The CDR3 loop spans 13 amino acids. The germline V and J ends were trimmed by 5 bases and 4 bases, with 9 bases remaining between them. CDR3 protein: CASSATGNQPQHF. CDR3 sequence (DNA): TGTGCCAGCAGTGCTACAGGGAATCAGCCCCAGCATTTT.

V is TRBV6-1 and J is TRBJ2-5; D is possibly TRBD2 (6 bases). The J call may be mistaken, given a closer DNA end match to TRBJ2-7. Per the germline V gene, CDR1 is MNHNS and CDR2 is SASEGT. The CDR3 has 13 amino acids. CDR3 in amino acids: CASSSGLTYEQYF. Written as DNA, the CDR3 is TGTGCCAGCAGTTCGGGACTCACCTACGAGCAGTACTTC.

V gene TRBV4-1 combines with J gene TRBJ2-4; a weak D match, TRBD2 (5 bases). Germline CDR1 MGHRA, CDR2 YSYEKL. Trimming took off 5 bases at V and 0 bases at J, with 11 bases between the two ends. The CDR3 is 15 residues long. CDR3 protein: CASSFQGLAKNIQYF. The CDR3 DNA reads as TGCGCCAGCAGCTTCCAAGGACTAGCCAAAAACATTCAGTACTTC.

This sequence joins TRBV29-1 and TRBJ2-5, with D perhaps matching TRBD1 (5 bases). Germline-derived CDR1 and CDR2 are SQVTM and ANQGSEA. V gave up 7 bases and J gave up 6 bases, with 18 bases separating them. This CDR3 comprises 13 residues. The CDR3 here is CSATPRNRQTQYF. CDR3 sequence (DNA): TGCAGCGCTACCCCACGGAACAGGCAGACCCAGTACTTC.